This is a list of T cell receptor beta chains from one sample in a study of post-analysis software for immune sequencing data. TCRdb fed the PCR reads into MiXCR, producing one record per CDR3 protein. The sample comprises fewer than 850,000 distinct CDR3 sequences, approximately 44% of which are singletons, and 4% to 5% rests with the top ten. Specimen: blood. The receptor set was obtained from a girl aged 10 to 17 with multiple sclerosis. Both conserved end residues are part of each CDR3. The order of the fields is CDR3 DNA, CDR3 protein, D gene, J gene, V gene, clone size. The D gene is left open where the match is weak. Expanded clones get a size class; other rows say once, few or many, or leave the size out.

TGTGCCAGCAGTGGTCTCGGGGGGACTAGCGCCGGGGAGCTGTTTTTT,CASSGLGGTSAGELFF,TRBD2,TRBJ2-2,TRBV6-1,NA
TGTGCCAGCAGCCCCCGTGCTGGCTGGACTAGCTCCTACAATGAGCAGTTCTTC,CASSPRAGWTSSYNEQFF,TRBD2,TRBJ2-1,TRBV7-9,NA
TGCAGCGGCCTAGCGGGAGAGGGTGAGCAGTACTTC,CSGLAGEGEQYF,TRBD2,TRBJ2-4,TRBV29-1,few
TGTGCCAGCTCACCAAACCTAGCGGGAGACCAAAATGAGCAGTTCTTC,CASSPNLAGDQNEQFF,TRBD2,TRBJ2-1,TRBV18,NA
TGTGCCAGCAGCTTACCCGTGTTCGGGGCCGCCGTTCACTCCTACGAGCAGTACTTC,CASSLPVFGAAVHSYEQYF,NA,TRBJ2-7,TRBV21-1,few
TGCAGCGTTGGACTGGGGCCCGCGGGGGCCAACGTCCTGACTTTC,CSVGLGPAGANVLTF,NA,TRBJ2-6,TRBV29-1,NA
TGTGCCAGCAGCCCAAAAACCTCAGGGGGAAGCGAGCAGTACTTC,CASSPKTSGGSEQYF,TRBD1,TRBJ2-7,TRBV7-8,NA
TGTGCCAGCAGCCAACCCCTTGCAGCGGGAGGGAGATACCAAGAGACCCAGTACTTC,CASSQPLAAGGRYQETQYF,TRBD2,TRBJ2-5,TRBV12-3/TRBV12-4,NA
TGTGCCAGCAGCCCTTCAGCGGGAGGGTCCTACGAGCAGTACTTC,CASSPSAGGSYEQYF,TRBD2,TRBJ2-7,TRBV9,NA
TGTGCCAGCATGAGTGGGGACACCCAAGAGACCCAGTACTTC,CASMSGDTQETQYF,NA,TRBJ2-5,TRBV6-2/TRBV6-3,few
TGCAGTGCTAGGACAGGGGACGAGCAGTACTTC,CSARTGDEQYF,TRBD1,TRBJ2-7,TRBV20-1,NA
TGCGCCAGCAGCCCGACTAATTCCCCGGATACGCAGTATTTT,CASSPTNSPDTQYF,NA,TRBJ2-3,TRBV5-1,NA
TGCAGTGCTAGAGAGGGAGGCAATCAGCCCCAGCATTTT,CSAREGGNQPQHF,NA,TRBJ1-5,TRBV20-1,NA
TGTGCCAGCAGTTTCCGACCAGCGGGAGGACAGTACGAGCAGTACTTC,CASSFRPAGGQYEQYF,TRBD2,TRBJ2-7,TRBV6-2/TRBV6-3,NA
TGTGCCAGCAGCCCCGTCGTCGCTCGGTCCGGAACCTACGAGCAGTACTTC,CASSPVVARSGTYEQYF,NA,TRBJ2-7,TRBV7-9,NA
TGTGCCAGCAGCTTGGAACTAGCGTTTCAAGAGACCCAGTACTTC,CASSLELAFQETQYF,TRBD2,TRBJ2-5,TRBV7-2,NA
TGTGCCAGCAGCCCTGGACAGGTTACGAACACTGAAGCTTTCTTT,CASSPGQVTNTEAFF,TRBD1,TRBJ1-1,TRBV7-6,NA
TGTGCCAGCAGTTGGACTAGTCTCCAAGAGACCCAGTACTTC,CASSWTSLQETQYF,TRBD2,TRBJ2-5,TRBV7-6,few
TGTGCCAGCAGGGGCGGGCTAGCGGACTACAATGAGCAGTTCTTC,CASRGGLADYNEQFF,TRBD2,TRBJ2-1,TRBV11-1,NA
TGTGCCAGCAGCTTAGTAAGTTTCAATGAGCAGTTCTTC,CASSLVSFNEQFF,NA,TRBJ2-1,TRBV11-2,few
TGTGCCAGCAGTTCGGCTAGGGACACCCCAGATACGCAGTATTTT,CASSSARDTPDTQYF,NA,TRBJ2-3,TRBV28,few
TGTGCTAGTGATGGGGGCAACTATGGCTACACCTTC,CASDGGNYGYTF,NA,TRBJ1-2,TRBV12-5,NA
TGTGCCAGCAGATCGGGACAGGTATACGAGCAGTACTTC,CASRSGQVYEQYF,TRBD1,TRBJ2-7,TRBV6-6,NA
TGCAGTGTTGCCGGGGACAATGAGCAGTTCTTC,CSVAGDNEQFF,NA,TRBJ2-1,TRBV20-1,few
TGTGCCAGCAGCGCGGGGACACCGAACACTGAAGCTTTCTTT,CASSAGTPNTEAFF,NA,TRBJ1-1,TRBV9,few
TGCGCCAGCAGCTTGGCAGGTCGGACAGCAGATACGCAGTATTTT,CASSLAGRTADTQYF,NA,TRBJ2-3,TRBV5-1,NA
TGTGCCAGCAGCTACCTCCCGGCAGGGGAGATTACCGAGCAGTACTTC,CASSYLPAGEITEQYF,NA,TRBJ2-7,TRBV7-8,once
TGTGCCAGCAGCTTAGACGAAGCCGGCTACACCTTC,CASSLDEAGYTF,NA,TRBJ1-2,TRBV7-9,few